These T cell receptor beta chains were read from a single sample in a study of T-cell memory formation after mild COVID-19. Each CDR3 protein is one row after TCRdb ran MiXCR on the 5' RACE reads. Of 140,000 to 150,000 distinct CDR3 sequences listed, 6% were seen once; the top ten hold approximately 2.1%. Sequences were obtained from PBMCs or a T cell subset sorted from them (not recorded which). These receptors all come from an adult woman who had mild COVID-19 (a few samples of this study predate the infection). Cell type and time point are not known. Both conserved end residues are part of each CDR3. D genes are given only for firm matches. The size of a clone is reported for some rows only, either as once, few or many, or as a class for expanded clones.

TGCGCCAGCAGCCAAGATACGCCCAGGTTCGGGGAGACCCAGTACTTC | CASSQDTPRFGETQYF | . | . | TRBJ2-5 | TRBV4-3
TGTGCCAGCAGAACAGGGGGTTTCAGCACAGATACGCAGTATTTT | CASRTGGFSTDTQYF | . | TRBD1 | TRBJ2-3 | TRBV2
TGCAGCGTCGGCGGACAGGGGAAGGAGCAGTACTTC | CSVGGQGKEQYF | . | TRBD1 | TRBJ2-7 | TRBV29-1
TGTGCCAGCAGCTTAGTGTGGGCGGGAGGGTTATCGGCAGATACGCAGTATTTT | CASSLVWAGGLSADTQYF | . | TRBD2 | TRBJ2-3 | TRBV7-2
TGTGCCAGCAGCTTCAGACGACTAGCGGAACCTCGTGGCACCGGGGAGCTGTTTTTT | CASSFRRLAEPRGTGELFF | many | TRBD2 | TRBJ2-2 | TRBV7-9
TGTGCCAGCAGCTCCCGACAGTTAACGACTAGCACAGATACGCAGTATTTT | CASSSRQLTTSTDTQYF | . | . | TRBJ2-3 | TRBV7-2
TGTGCCAGCAGTTCACGACTAGCGGCCTTCACCGGGGAGCTGTTTTTT | CASSSRLAAFTGELFF | many | TRBD2 | TRBJ2-2 | TRBV12-3/TRBV12-4
TGTGCCAGCAGTTTACTCGGGAACACCGGGGAGCTGTTTTTT | CASSLLGNTGELFF | . | . | TRBJ2-2 | TRBV12-3/TRBV12-4
TGTGCCAGCAGCCTACGGGGTAACTCCTACAATGAGCAGTTCTTC | CASSLRGNSYNEQFF | . | . | TRBJ2-1 | TRBV14
TGTGCCAGCAGCCAGACTAGCGGGGGGGCGAACGAGCAGTACTTC | CASSQTSGGANEQYF | many | TRBD2 | TRBJ2-7 | TRBV3-1
TGTGCCAGCAGCCTCCAACAGGGGTTAGCCTACAATGAGCAGTTCTTC | CASSLQQGLAYNEQFF | many | TRBD1 | TRBJ2-1 | TRBV4-2
TGTGCCAGCAGCTTTACACAGCGGGGGGCTTCAGAGCAGTTCTTC | CASSFTQRGASEQFF | few | TRBD2 | TRBJ2-1 | TRBV7-3
TGCAGCGTTGAAGATGTAAAGCGGTTAGAAGCCCGCCTATTATATGGCTACACCTTC | CSVEDVKRLEARLLYGYTF | . | . | TRBJ1-2 | TRBV29-1
TGTGCCAGCAGTCGTGGAGGGGCGGGAGTTCAAAGCCACGAGCAGTACTTC | CASSRGGAGVQSHEQYF | . | TRBD2 | TRBJ2-7 | TRBV6-5
TGTGCCAGCAGTCGACCCCCGGGACATCGTCCATACGAGCAGTACTTC | CASSRPPGHRPYEQYF | many | . | TRBJ2-7 | TRBV27
TGTGCCAGCAGCTTGGGGCCCGTAGCAGATACGCAGTATTTT | CASSLGPVADTQYF | many | . | TRBJ2-3 | TRBV7-6
TGTGCCAGCAGTTTGCACACTAGTGCTGGGGCCAACGTCCTGACTTTC | CASSLHTSAGANVLTF | many | . | TRBJ2-6 | TRBV12-3/TRBV12-4